The source of this T cell receptor beta chain is a study of shared clonotypes between healthy human individuals. Whole-study findings and limits: Collection of samples was limited to blood; tissue repertoires likely differ. Sequencing depth was a factor that was expected to affect clonotype sharing among donors. Relative to clonotypes present in all four donors, those not shared had lower generation probabilities.

This CDR3 comprises 17 residues. Trimming removed 0 bases from V and 4 bases from J, with 16 bases in between. CDR1 is SGDLS, CDR2 YYNGEE, per germline. Using immunoSEQ multiplex PCR, the repertoire was profiled, and TCRdb retains in-frame clones only, with some absent. The sample lists about 1 million clones, about 75% occurring once. Notes on this clone: Its antigen is unidentified.

Input material: memory CD4+ T cells sorted from blood. The sample's subset: CD45RA-negative fraction. The sequence derives from a young man in good health. The chain links TRBV9 to TRBJ2-2; D tentatively reads TRBD1 or TRBD2 (5 bases each). The CDR3 coding sequence is TGTGCCAGCAGCGTAGAGGGGTGGAGACTAAGCACCGGGGAGCTGTTTTTT. Translating it yields CASSVEGWRLSTGELFF.